The 16 T cell receptor beta chains below come from one sample, sequenced in a study of blood T cells in healthy people across ages (dated by TCRdb to 2015 to 2017). To prepare the library, 5' RACE was applied. The reads were generated on an Illumina HiSeq 2500. A second PCR of 7 to 11 cycles was performed with a sample-barcoded 5' primer and a J-beta primer mix. In-frame beta chains were kept once TCRdb had trimmed the public reads at Q25 with fastp and called clones with MiXCR. Every distinct CDR3 protein forms one entry, paired with its most common genes and DNA. The sample data list 600,000 to 850,000 distinct CDR3 sequences, and around a quarter of these were observed just once. The ten top clones hold roughly a tenth of the sample. These same records also appear under a second study, on T cells of mothers and their children.

Sequenced input: blood. The receptor set was obtained from a boy aged 10-17 years in good health.

This chain uses TRBV28 with TRBJ2-1, with D possibly being TRBD1 or TRBD2 (5 bases each). V was cut by 8 bases and J by 8 bases, with 22 bases left in between. This CDR3 region has 15 residues. CDR1 MDHEN and CDR2 SYDVKM come from the germline V gene. The DNA for the CDR3 is TGTGCCAGCGCAAGCCAGAGCGGACGGGGCTATGAGCAGTTCTTC. It translates to CASASQSGRGYEQFF. The full variable domain, with the rest looked up from reference TRBV28 and TRBJ2-1, is DVKVTQSSRYLVKRTGEKVFLECVQDMDHENMFWYRQDPGLGLRLIYFSYDVKMKEKGDIPEGYSVSREKKERFSLILESASTNQTSMYLCASASQSGRGYEQFFGPGTRLTVL.

The chain joins TRBV12-3 or TRBV12-4 to TRBJ1-2, with TRBD1 identical over 12 bases. The CDR3 spans 15 residues. J was trimmed by 5 bases and V by 3 bases; bases with no gene match: 4. The DNA for the CDR3 is TGTGCCAGCAGTTTCGGGACAGGGGGCTGGTATGGCTACACCTTC. Encoded protein: CASSFGTGGWYGYTF.

The V call is TRBV6-1, the J call TRBJ2-1; 10 bases line up with TRBD2. The ends lost 6 bases at V and 6 bases at J; junction bases unmatched: 5. Germline-derived CDR1 and CDR2 are MNHNS and SASEGT. The CDR3 runs to 14 residues. The CDR3 sequence: CASRLAGLINEQFF. The CDR3, as DNA: TGTGCCAGCAGACTAGCGGGGTTAATCAATGAGCAGTTCTTC.

Only a few counts were recorded for this clonotype. The chain carries TRBV4-1 and TRBJ1-1; no firm D call. Germline V gene lookup returns CDR1 MGHRA and CDR2 YSYEKL. The V end was cut by 0 bases, the J end by 8 bases, with 10 bases between. The CDR3 runs to 13 residues. The CDR3 DNA sequence: TGCGCCAGCAGCCAAGATAGGACTGGGGAAGCTTTCTTT. Translation gives CASSQDRTGEAFF.

In its sample, this clonotype was seen a few times. V and J are TRBV14 and TRBJ2-7; 8 positions match TRBD2. Unmatched junction bases numbered 5, after V lost 4 bases and J lost 3 bases. This CDR3 is built from 14 residues. Germline V gene lookup returns CDR1 SGHDN and CDR2 FVKESK. The CDR3 reads CASSPRGGRYEQYF. The DNA for the CDR3 is TGTGCCAGCAGCCCCCGGGGGGGGCGCTACGAGCAGTACTTC.

CDR3 sequence (DNA): TGCAGTGCTAGACCGGGACTAGCTGCAACCTACGAGCAGTACTTC. It translates to CSARPGLAATYEQYF. The chain employs TRBV20-1 and TRBJ2-7; TRBD2 matches 9 bases. Germline V gene lookup returns CDR1 DFQATT and CDR2 SNEGSKA (reference sequence). The CDR3 spans 15 residues. V lost 2 bases, J lost 2 bases, and 7 bases stayed unmatched.

This clonotype occurred a few times. Here the CDR3 reads CATSRDMAAAGIGEQFF. The CDR3 bases are TGTGCCACCAGCAGAGACATGGCCGCGGCGGGGATAGGTGAGCAGTTCTTC. This chain joins TRBV15 and TRBJ2-1; weak D call: TRBD2 (6 bases). Between the trimmed V and J ends, which lost 0 bases and 9 bases, there was a span of 21 bases. CDR3 length: 17 residues. CDR1 is LNHNV and CDR2 is YYDKDF in the germline V gene (reference sequence). The full variable domain, rest sourced from reference TRBV15 and TRBJ2-1, is DAMVIQNPRYQVTQFGKPVTLSCSQTLNHNVMYWYQQKSSQAPKLLFHYYDKDFNNEADTPDNFQSRRPNTSFCFLDIRSPGLGDTAMYLCATSRDMAAAGIGEQFFGPGTRLTVL.

This clonotype occurred a few times. The chain uses TRBV15 and TRBJ2-2, with 9 bases fitting TRBD2. This CDR3 is built from 19 residues. Looked up from germline, CDR1 is LNHNV and CDR2 is YYDKDF (reference sequence). The V segment lost 1 base and the J segment 7 bases; nucleotides outside the gene matches: 16. The CDR3 reads CATSRVAPSSGIFIGELFF. DNA of the CDR3: TGTGCCACCAGCAGAGTTGCCCCATCTAGCGGGATTTTCATCGGGGAGCTGTTTTTT.

The rearrangement joins TRBV7-3 to TRBJ2-3; TRBD2 might be the D (5 bases). The germline CDR1 and CDR2 sequences are SGHTA and FQGTGA. The CDR3 sequence is 16 residues long. V lost 5 bases, J lost 0 bases, and 15 bases lay in between. The CDR3 is CASSLQERFSTDTQYF. The CDR3 DNA is TGTGCCAGCAGCCTACAAGAGCGGTTTAGCACAGATACGCAGTATTTT.

The chain has TRBV6-6 and TRBJ2-5; the match to TRBD2 covers 8 bases. CDR3 length equals 14 residues. V gave up 2 bases and J gave up 5 bases; unmatched junction bases: 4. Germline V gene lookup returns CDR1 MNHNY and CDR2 SVGAGI (reference sequence). The CDR3 region has the DNA TGTGCCAGCAGTTACCTTAGCGGGGAGGAGACCCAGTACTTC. This codes for CASSYLSGEETQYF.

The CDR3 DNA reads TGTGCCAGTTCCCCGTCAGGTTCCACCTACGAGCAGTACTTC. This gives the protein CASSPSGSTYEQYF. The V and J genes are TRBV27 and TRBJ2-7, with D hard to call. The CDR3 consists of 14 residues. CDR1 MNHEY and CDR2 SMNVEV come from the germline V gene (reference sequence). The V and J ends lost 9 bases and 2 bases respectively, with 17 bases between them.

The chain has TRBV28 and TRBJ2-5; the match to TRBD2 covers 11 bases. This CDR3 has 18 residues. J was trimmed by 5 bases and V by 1 base; bases with no gene match: 12. Per germline, CDR1 MDHEN and CDR2 SYDVKM. Written as DNA, the CDR3 is TGTGCCAGCAGTTTATCTAGCGGGAGGAGAGGAAGGCGGGAGACCCAGTACTTC. The encoded protein is CASSLSSGRRGRRETQYF.

This clonotype was picked up one time. The V call is TRBV7-3, the J call TRBJ2-2, with D tentatively TRBD1 (5 bases). CDR1 is SGHTA and CDR2 is FQGTGA in the germline V gene. V gave up 6 bases and J gave up 4 bases, with 6 bases separating them. The CDR3 is 12 residues long. In DNA, the CDR3 is TGTGCCAGCAGAGGGGTCACCGGGGAGCTGTTTTTT. This gives the protein CASRGVTGELFF.

This clonotype was seen a few times. The rearrangement uses TRBV20-1 and TRBJ2-7, with D possibly being TRBD2 (5 bases). CDR3 size: 13 residues. Germline values: CDR1 DFQATT, CDR2 SNEGSKA (reference sequence). Trimming left V 1 base short and J 6 bases short, with 13 bases between. CDR3 residues: CSARASSLSEQYF. For the CDR3, the DNA is TGCAGTGCTAGAGCCTCTAGCCTGTCCGAGCAGTACTTC.

The rearrangement uses TRBV29-1 and TRBJ2-3; TRBD2 might be the D (5 bases). The CDR3 runs 15 residues. Trimming stripped 1 base from V and 1 base from J, with 12 bases between. In germline, CDR1 is SQVTM, CDR2 ANQGSEA. CDR3: CSVEVHPGGTDTQYF. DNA for the CDR3: TGCAGCGTTGAAGTACACCCCGGGGGCACAGATACGCAGTATTTT.

The chain recombines TRBV6-6 with TRBJ2-2; TRBD1 is a possible D gene (5 bases). Looked up from germline, CDR1 is MNHNY and CDR2 is SVGAGI (reference sequence). The CDR3 contains 15 residues. V lost 7 bases to trimming and J lost 2 bases, with 14 bases between them. CDR3 sequence: CASTSTVLNTGELFF. The CDR3, as DNA: TGTGCCAGCACCTCGACAGTACTTAACACCGGGGAGCTGTTTTTT.